This TCR beta chain was identified in a study of T cells after yellow fever vaccination. Study findings and constraints: Weaker overall, the secondary response nonetheless peaked faster (day 5 versus 15). There was a small share of clonotypes that showed up in both the CD4 and CD8 compartments. Clones from primary vaccination mostly reappeared after the booster (about 97% CD4, just over 85% CD8).

This clonotype has more than one count but fewer than ten. As yet, its antigen is unknown. Universal primer sites and UMIs were introduced during 5'RACE template-switching synthesis of TCR cDNA. TCRdb passed the 5' RACE reads through MiXCR, listing each CDR3 protein once. Altogether about 300,000 distinct CDR3 sequences are present, around 9.3% being singletons, with the ten largest covering about 3%. The CDR3 has 13 amino acids. With V trimmed by 6 bases and J by 4 bases, 5 bases remained unmatched. Germline loops: CDR1 SQVTM, CDR2 ANQGSEA. The input for sequencing was CD4+ T cells sorted from PBMCs, taken 5 days after the yellow fever booster vaccination. This sequence was found in a man younger than 35 who received the YFV17D yellow fever vaccine. This chain uses TRBV29-1 with TRBJ1-4, with 7 bases fitting TRBD1. The CDR3 loop is CSVTGTDNEKLFF. The CDR3 region has the DNA TGCAGCGTAACCGGGACAGATAATGAAAAACTGTTTTTT.